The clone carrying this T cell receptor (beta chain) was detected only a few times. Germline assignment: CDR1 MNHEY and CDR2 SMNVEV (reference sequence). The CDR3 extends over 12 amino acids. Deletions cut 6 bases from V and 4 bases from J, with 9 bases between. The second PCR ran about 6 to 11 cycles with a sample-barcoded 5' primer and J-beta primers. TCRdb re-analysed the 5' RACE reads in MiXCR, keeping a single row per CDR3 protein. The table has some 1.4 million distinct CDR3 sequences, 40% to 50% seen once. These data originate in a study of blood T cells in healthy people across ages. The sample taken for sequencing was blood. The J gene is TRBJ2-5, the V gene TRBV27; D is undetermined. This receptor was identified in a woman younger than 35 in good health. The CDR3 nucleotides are TGTGCCAGCAGGGGCTGGGCAGAGACCCAGTACTTC. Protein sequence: CASRGWAETQYF.